This T cell receptor (beta chain) comes out of a study of regulatory T cells in long-lasting Graves disease. Whole-study findings and limits: The number of shared public clonotypes was higher in persistent patients (approximately 2,500) than new patients (966).

iRepertoire HTBI primers and Arm-PCR of CDR3 regions built TCR beta libraries. TCRdb itself ran the multiplex PCR reads through MiXCR, one entry per CDR3 protein. The sample lists 370,000 or so distinct CDR3 sequences, 15% to 20% occurring once. This clonotype was picked up many times. Its antigen is still unknown. The CDR3 runs 13 residues. V lost 5 bases to trimming and J lost 6 bases; unmatched junction nucleotides: 5. Time point here: newly diagnosed GD, antithyroid drugs for less than 3 months. Preparation of the TCR library used RNA extracted from PBMCs. The authors drew patients from an endocrinology department in Xi'an, China. These data were also filed under a second study, of T cells in Graves' hyperthyroidism and ophthalmopathy. This second study says: It was considered stable Graves' hyperthyroidism when ophthalmopathy did not progress within 18 months.

This clonotype was obtained from a young woman with Graves disease. The V call is TRBV12-3 or TRBV12-4, the J call TRBJ1-2, with TRBD1 matching 8 bases. Sample: peripheral blood mononuclear cells (PBMCs), taken at new diagnosis, from a patient treated with antithyroid drugs. Here the CDR3 DNA reads TGTGCCAGCAGTCCCGCAGGGGGCCATGGCTACACCTTC. Protein sequence: CASSPAGGHGYTF.